These 5 T cell receptor beta chains share one sample of origin, sequenced in a study of metastatic and nonmetastatic thyroid tumors. TCRdb re-called the PCR reads via MiXCR. The sample has about 39,000 clones; roughly 18% are singletons. Thyroid surgery had not been preceded by any treatment in any patient. Material for sequencing was blood. These receptor sequences come from a female donor with papillary thyroid cancer or a benign thyroid nodule (not recorded which). Some clones in this sample may be carry-over from other donors' samples.

By share of the sample, this clone is medium-sized. As DNA, the CDR3 is TGCGCCAGCAGCTTGGAACCGGGGTACTCCTACGAGCAGTACTTC. Its translation: CASSLEPGYSYEQYF. The V call is TRBV5-1, the J call TRBJ2-7; D possibly corresponds to TRBD2 (5 bases). This CDR3 has 15 amino acids. Germline-derived CDR1 and CDR2 are SGHRS and YFSETQ. V was pared by 0 bases and J by 0 bases, with 10 bases between.

The sample holds many counts of this clone. The gene calls are TRBV20-1 and TRBJ2-7; TRBD2 might be the D (6 bases). CDR1 and CDR2 (germline): DFQATT, SNEGSKA (reference sequence). V lost 1 base to trimming and J lost 7 bases, with 17 bases between them. This CDR3 spans 14 amino acids. The CDR3 DNA reads TGCAGTGCTAGAGTCGTGAGACTAGATGTTGAGCAGTACTTC. The encoded protein is CSARVVRLDVEQYF.

V and J are TRBV7-3 and TRBJ2-2; D ambiguous. Germline V lookup: CDR1 SGHTA, CDR2 FQGTGA. This CDR3 has 16 residues. The ends were cut back, 4 bases at V and 1 base at J, with 13 bases in the middle. For the CDR3, the DNA is TGTGCCAGCAGCTCGAAGACAAGAGTGAACACCGGGGAGCTGTTTTTT. Its translation: CASSSKTRVNTGELFF.

In this sample, this clone turned up many times. The chain joins TRBV18 to TRBJ1-2; D uncertain. CDR3 size: 13 residues. The germline gives CDR1 KGHSH, CDR2 LQKENI. Between the trimmed V and J ends, which lost 3 bases and 4 bases, there was a span of 9 bases. CDR3 residues: CASSPDGSYGYTF. The CDR3 DNA reads as TGTGCCAGCTCACCGGACGGATCCTATGGCTACACCTTC.

This clone has a count of ten or more. The V and J genes are TRBV30 and TRBJ1-3; 7 nucleotides align to TRBD1. Germline loops: CDR1 GTSNPN, CDR2 SVGIG (reference sequence). The CDR3 has 18 amino acids. V lost 3 bases, J lost 5 bases, and 19 bases stayed unmatched. DNA of the CDR3: TGTGCCTGGAGGTCAGGGGGACCCCCCTCCAGTCTGAGAAACACCATATATTTT. It translates to CAWRSGGPPSSLRNTIYF.